The 32 T cell receptor beta chains listed next were all sequenced from one sample in a study of control samples from healthy donors and cancer patients. The data were produced by immunoSEQ multiplex PCR, yet TCRdb's version contains in-frame clones alone and is incomplete. The data show 140,000 to 150,000 clones, with 80% to 95% seen just once and 5% to 7% held by the top ten. Sequencing was carried out using blood. The receptor source for this set is a man younger than 35 in good health.

This clone showed up just once. The CDR3 DNA follows: TGCGCCAGCAGCCAAGGGGAAGGGGGCAACATTCAGTACTTC. Protein: CASSQGEGGNIQYF. The chain is built from TRBV4-1 and TRBJ2-4; 7 nucleotides line up with TRBD1. V lost 1 base to trimming and J lost 7 bases; unmatched junction nucleotides: 4. The CDR3 sequence is 14 residues long. Germline lookup yields CDR1 MGHRA and CDR2 YSYEKL.

This clone turned up a few times. V is TRBV19 and J is TRBJ2-2, with D hard to call. The CDR3 length is 15 residues. Trimming pared 0 bases from V and 5 bases from J, leaving 10 bases between. Germline CDR1 LNHDA, CDR2 SQIVND (reference sequence). The CDR3 reads CASSIDRLTTGELFF. As DNA, the CDR3 is TGTGCCAGTAGTATAGATCGACTTACTACCGGGGAGCTGTTTTTT. The full variable domain, with the rest looked up from reference TRBV19 and TRBJ2-2, is DGGITQSPKYLFRKEGQNVTLSCEQNLNHDAMYWYRQDPGQGLRLIYYSQIVNDFQKGDIAEGYSVSREKKESFPLTVTSAQKNPTAFYLCASSIDRLTTGELFFGEGSRLTVL.

This clone was detected only once. V and J are TRBV5-4 and TRBJ2-1, with 7 nucleotides matching TRBD1. Germline V gives CDR1 SGHNT, CDR2 YYREEE (reference sequence). The ends lost 2 bases at V and 6 bases at J; junction bases unmatched: 2. This CDR3 is built from 13 residues. The CDR3 DNA follows: TGTGCCAGCAGCTTCCCAGGGGGCAATGAGCAGTTCTTC. Protein: CASSFPGGNEQFF.

V is TRBV5-5 and J is TRBJ2-3, with 8 nucleotides matching TRBD1. Germline V gene data show CDR1 as SGHKS and CDR2 as YYEKEE (reference sequence). This CDR3 has 14 amino acids. The V and J ends lost 4 bases and 6 bases, in that order; junction bases with no gene match: 7. The CDR3 here is CASSSSGGSDTQYF. The CDR3, as DNA: TGTGCCAGCAGCAGCTCAGGGGGCTCGGATACGCAGTATTTT.

This clone was recorded once. The chain links TRBV7-2 to TRBJ1-5, with TRBD1 matching 7 bases. CDR3 length: 13 amino acids. Germline V gene lookup returns CDR1 SGHTA and CDR2 FQGNSA. V shed 1 base, J shed 12 bases, and the junction held 6 bases outside the gene matches. For the CDR3, the DNA is TGTGCCAGCAGCTTAGATGGGACAGTCCACCAGCATTTT. This sequence encodes CASSLDGTVHQHF.

This clone was seen once. The chain employs TRBV29-1 and TRBJ2-5; a possible D gene is TRBD2 (6 bases). This CDR3 comprises 8 residues. Trimming removed 8 bases at V and 9 bases at J, with 7 bases between. Germline V gene lookup returns CDR1 SQVTM and CDR2 ANQGSEA. CDR3 sequence (DNA): TGCAGCACGGGAGCCCAGTACTTC. Translating it yields CSTGAQYF.

V gene TRBV29-1 combines with J gene TRBJ1-2; D is undetermined. Germline V gene data show CDR1 as SQVTM and CDR2 as ANQGSEA. The CDR3 loop spans 11 amino acids. V lost 7 bases and J lost 2, with 8 bases in between. The CDR3 sequence is CSAQWNYGYTF. The DNA of the CDR3 is TGCAGCGCACAGTGGAACTATGGCTACACCTTC. Complete variable domain (other parts from reference TRBV29-1 and TRBJ1-2): SAVISQKPSRDICQRGTSLTIQCQVDSQVTMMFWYRQQPGQSLTLIATANQGSEATYESGFVIDKFPISRPNLTFSTLTVSNMSPEDSSIYLCSAQWNYGYTFGSGTRLTVV.

This rearrangement joins TRBV6-5 to TRBJ2-1, with 9 nucleotides matching TRBD1. From germline, CDR1 is MNHEY and CDR2 SVGAGI. This CDR3 is built from 15 residues. Germline trimming cut 2 bases from V and 7 bases from J; bases unmatched to any gene: 6. The CDR3 nucleotides are TGTGCCAGCAGTTACGACAGGGGGACTGAAAATGAGCAGTTCTTC. This codes for CASSYDRGTENEQFF.

The chain recombines TRBV4-1 with TRBJ2-2, with D uncertain. V was trimmed by 6 bases and J by 6 bases, leaving 8 bases between them. Germline-derived CDR1 and CDR2 are MGHRA and YSYEKL. The CDR3 is 12 amino acids. The CDR3 sequence is CASSSMAGELFF. The CDR3 DNA follows: TGCGCCAGCAGTTCGATGGCCGGGGAGCTGTTTTTT.

This chain connects TRBV9 to TRBJ1-6; D is possibly TRBD1 (6 bases). The CDR3 sequence is 14 residues long. Germline values: CDR1 SGDLS, CDR2 YYNGEE. V lost 3 bases to trimming and J lost 6 bases, with 10 bases between them. The CDR3 nucleotides read TGTGCCAGCAGCGCGGGACACCGTAATTCACCCCTCCACTTT. This translates into CASSAGHRNSPLHF.

The chain is built from TRBV11-1 and TRBJ2-5; tentatively, D is TRBD1 (6 bases). This CDR3 has 14 residues. Trimming stripped 4 bases from V and 5 bases from J, with 14 bases between. Germline V CDR1 and CDR2: SGHAT, FQDESV (reference sequence). CDR3 nucleotide sequence: TGTGCCAGCAGCTCGCACCGGGACACGGAGACCCAGTACTTC. Its protein is CASSSHRDTETQYF.

This rearrangement joins TRBV6-6 to TRBJ1-6; D is ambiguous. The CDR3 has 15 amino acids. V was clipped by 6 bases and J by 2 bases, with 11 bases between them. Per the germline V gene, CDR1 is MNHNY and CDR2 is SVGAGI (reference sequence). CDR3 in DNA: TGTGCCAGCAGACTAATCCAGGCCTATAATTCACCCCTCCACTTT. Its translation: CASRLIQAYNSPLHF.

This chain uses TRBV7-2 with TRBJ1-6; D is undetermined. The CDR3 contains 13 residues. Trimming shortened V by 5 bases and J by 13 bases, and 15 bases separated the two germline ends. Germline CDR1 reads SGHTA; CDR2 reads FQGNSA. The CDR3 spells CASSLQVRAPLHF. The CDR3, as DNA: TGTGCCAGCAGCCTTCAAGTCAGAGCGCCCCTCCACTTT.

This chain links TRBV6-2 or TRBV6-3 with TRBJ2-3; D perhaps matches TRBD1 (6 bases). This CDR3 region has 14 residues. V lost 4 bases and J lost 6, with 14 bases in between. Per the germline V gene, CDR1 is MNHEY and CDR2 is SVGEGT. The CDR3 DNA follows: TGTGCCAGCAGTTCCCTGGGGGCCCAGGATACGCAGTATTTT. Amino acids: CASSSLGAQDTQYF.

The chain uses TRBV27 and TRBJ2-2; no reliable D call. CDR3 size: 15 residues. Germline values: CDR1 MNHEY, CDR2 SMNVEV (reference sequence). The germline V and J ends were trimmed by 0 bases and 6 bases, with 11 bases remaining between them. This chain's CDR3 is CASSLSAFRAGELFF. The DNA for the CDR3 is TGTGCCAGCAGTTTATCGGCCTTCCGGGCCGGGGAGCTGTTTTTT.

The chain has TRBV9 and TRBJ2-1; D is unclear. Germline lookup yields CDR1 SGDLS and CDR2 YYNGEE. CDR3 size: 14 residues. Trimming took 2 bases from V and 0 from J, leaving 6 bases between them. In nucleotides, the CDR3 is TGTGCCAGCAGCGTTGAGAGCTCCTACAATGAGCAGTTCTTC. It encodes CASSVESSYNEQFF.

CDR3 protein: CASTPRGAEQGYGYTF. CDR3 nucleotides: TGTGCCAGCACCCCCCGCGGGGCCGAGCAGGGCTATGGCTACACCTTC. This chain links TRBV28 with TRBJ1-2; TRBD1 might be the D (5 bases). Germline V gene sequence: CDR1 MDHEN, CDR2 SYDVKM. V was pared by 7 bases and J by 4 bases, with 22 bases between. The CDR3 runs to 16 residues.

This CDR3 reads CASSLEPSPSSYNEQFF. CDR3 coding DNA: TGTGCCAGCAGTTTAGAACCTAGCCCGAGCTCCTACAATGAGCAGTTCTTC. The rearrangement uses TRBV27 and TRBJ2-1; TRBD2 might be the D (5 bases). Germline V gene sequence: CDR1 MNHEY, CDR2 SMNVEV (reference sequence). The V and J ends lost 2 bases and 0 bases respectively, with 14 bases between them. The length of the CDR3 is 17 residues.

The V gene is TRBV6-2 or TRBV6-3, the J gene TRBJ2-3; D is tentatively TRBD1 or TRBD2 (6 bases each). Trimming took off 2 bases at V and 2 bases at J, with 20 bases between the two ends. The germline V gene has CDR1 MNHEY and CDR2 SVGEGT. This CDR3 is 18 amino acids long. The CDR3 coding sequence is TGTGCCAGCAGTTACCCACTAGGGGGGTTTCCTCACACAGATACGCAGTATTTT. Amino acids: CASSYPLGGFPHTDTQYF.

The CDR3 DNA follows: TGTGCCAGCAGCCAGGGGGGAAGGGAGACCCAGTACTTC. This sequence encodes CASSQGGRETQYF. The chain employs TRBV3-1 (or the pseudogene TRBV3-2) and TRBJ2-5, with D possibly being TRBD2 (6 bases). In germline, CDR1 is LGHDT, CDR2 YNNKEL (reference sequence). The length of the CDR3 is 13 residues. Trimming took off 3 bases at V and 5 bases at J, with 10 bases between the two ends.

V usage is TRBV27 and J usage is TRBJ1-2; D is possibly TRBD1 (5 bases). From germline, CDR1 is MNHEY and CDR2 SMNVEV (reference sequence). V lost 5 bases, J lost 1 base, and 11 bases lay in between. CDR3 length: 14 amino acids. This chain's CDR3 is CASSPTAFNYGYTF. The DNA of the CDR3 is TGTGCCAGCAGTCCGACAGCCTTTAACTATGGCTACACCTTC.

The chain uses TRBV7-3 and TRBJ2-1, with 7 bases identical to TRBD1. From germline, CDR1 is SGHTA and CDR2 FQGTGA. V gave up 2 bases and J gave up 2 bases; unmatched junction bases: 3. The CDR3 consists of 15 residues. The CDR3 spells CASSLAQGAYNEQFF. The CDR3 DNA follows: TGTGCCAGCAGCTTAGCGCAGGGGGCCTACAATGAGCAGTTCTTC.

The chain is built from TRBV19 and TRBJ1-5, with D tentatively TRBD1 (6 bases). Trimming left V 5 bases short and J 7 bases short, with 18 bases between. Germline CDR1 and CDR2: LNHDA and SQIVND (reference sequence). The CDR3 extends over 15 amino acids. The CDR3 sequence: CASSGTLGRMQPQHF. DNA for the CDR3: TGTGCCAGTAGTGGGACACTCGGGCGGATGCAGCCCCAGCATTTT.

The gene calls are TRBV13 and TRBJ2-2, with D tentatively TRBD1 or TRBD2 (5 bases each). This CDR3 comprises 13 residues. Trimming pared 5 bases from V and 3 bases from J, leaving 7 bases between. The germline gives CDR1 PRHDT, CDR2 FYEKMQ (reference sequence). Here the CDR3 DNA reads TGTGCCAGCAGCGAGGGACACACCGGGGAGCTGTTTTTT. It translates to CASSEGHTGELFF.

The chain joins TRBV11-3 to TRBJ2-5; D ambiguous. Germline V CDR1 and CDR2: SGHNT, YENEEA. Deletions cut 5 bases from V and 5 bases from J, with 15 bases between. This CDR3 has 14 residues. This chain's CDR3 is CASSRSGRRETQYF. In nucleotides, the CDR3 is TGTGCCAGCAGCCGCTCAGGTAGACGGGAGACCCAGTACTTC.

This chain joins TRBV5-1 and TRBJ2-3; D possibly uses TRBD1 or TRBD2 (5 bases each). Trimming stripped 0 bases from V and 1 base from J, with 12 bases between. CDR3 size: 16 residues. CDR1 is SGHRS, CDR2 YFSETQ, per germline. This CDR3 reads CASSLAPGAGTDTQYF. The CDR3 DNA sequence: TGCGCCAGCAGCTTGGCCCCCGGGGCTGGCACAGATACGCAGTATTTT.

The rearrangement joins TRBV6-5 to TRBJ2-5; tentatively, D is TRBD2 (6 bases). V lost 8 bases to trimming and J lost 1 base, with 11 bases between them. CDR1 MNHEY and CDR2 SVGAGI come from the germline V gene. The CDR3 runs to 13 residues. The CDR3 is CASAGNRQETQYF. The CDR3, as DNA: TGTGCCAGCGCGGGGAACCGCCAAGAGACCCAGTACTTC.

The CDR3 sequence: CATLQGSYNEQFF. The CDR3 DNA reads TGTGCCACCCTTCAGGGATCCTACAATGAGCAGTTCTTC. The chain uses TRBV6-5 and TRBJ2-1; D might be TRBD1 (5 bases). Deletions cut 10 bases from V and 1 base from J, with 11 bases between. In germline, CDR1 is MNHEY, CDR2 SVGAGI. The CDR3 sequence is 13 residues long.

The chain carries TRBV13 and TRBJ2-5; no reliable D call. CDR1 PRHDT and CDR2 FYEKMQ come from the germline V gene (reference sequence). Trimming pared 5 bases from V and 3 bases from J, leaving 16 bases between. This CDR3 has 15 amino acids. The CDR3 coding sequence is TGTGCCAGCAGCCCGGCCCCACGGACCAAAGAGACCCAGTACTTC. Translation: CASSPAPRTKETQYF.

About this clone: It is unclear where the CDR3 begins or ends on the DNA, so no DNA is shown, and the CDR3 is as TCRdb lists it. This sequence joins TRBV28 and TRBJ1-2; the table's D call TRBD1 went unverified against the DNA. The CDR3 extends over 14 residues, inclusive of both ends. Germline V gene sequence: CDR1 MDHEN, CDR2 SYDVKM. The CDR3 loop is CASILGQGNYGYTF.

The rearrangement links TRBV30 to TRBJ1-2; D is undetermined. The CDR3 contains 13 residues. CDR1 and CDR2 from the germline V gene are GTSNPN and SVGIG (reference sequence). Trimming took 3 bases from V and 5 from J, leaving 13 bases between them. Here the CDR3 DNA reads TGTGCCTGGAGCGAACTGGGAGTTTATGGCTACACCTTC. Protein product: CAWSELGVYGYTF.

The V call is TRBV13, the J call TRBJ2-7; the D call may be TRBD1 or TRBD2 (5 bases each). The CDR3 contains 14 residues. With 2 bases removed from V and 3 bases from J, the gap between germline ends came to 11 bases. Germline V gene data show CDR1 as PRHDT and CDR2 as FYEKMQ (reference sequence). The CDR3 loop reads CASSLRDGHYEQYF. The CDR3 DNA reads TGTGCCAGCAGCTTAAGGGACGGACACTACGAGCAGTACTTC.